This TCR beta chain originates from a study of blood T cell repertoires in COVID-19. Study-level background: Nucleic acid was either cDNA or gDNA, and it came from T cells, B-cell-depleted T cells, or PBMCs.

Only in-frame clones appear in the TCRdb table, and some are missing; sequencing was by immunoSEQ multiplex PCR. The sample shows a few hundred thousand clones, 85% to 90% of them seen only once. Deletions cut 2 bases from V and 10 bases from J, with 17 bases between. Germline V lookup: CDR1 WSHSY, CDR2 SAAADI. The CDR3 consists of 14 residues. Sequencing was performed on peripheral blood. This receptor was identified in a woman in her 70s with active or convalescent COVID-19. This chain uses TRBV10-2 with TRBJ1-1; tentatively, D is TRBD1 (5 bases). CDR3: CASSESGGARVAFF. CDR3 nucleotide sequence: TGCGCCAGCAGTGAGAGCGGAGGGGCTCGGGTAGCTTTCTTT.